The T cell receptor beta chain described here comes from a study of spatial heterogeneity in lung cancer. On the study more broadly: As counted in raw reads, each unique TCR and UMI combination appeared more than ten times on average.

The CDR3 has 14 residues. V dropped 0 bases and J dropped 0 bases, with 9 bases sitting between them. Germline assignment: CDR1 DFQATT and CDR2 SNEGSKA (reference sequence). Findings and caveats of the study: Higher tumor mutation counts went along with higher counts of expanded intratumoral alpha and beta TCRs. Quantities of ubiquitous and regional expanded TCRs paralleled ubiquitous and regional nonsynonymous mutations, respectively.

This clonotype counts as medium-sized. Its antigen is not known. This beta chain slipped into a library made for alpha chains as a stray read, so its size is not meaningful. Time point defined: sample taken at primary tumor resection. TCRdb re-analysed the 5' RACE reads in MiXCR, keeping a single row per CDR3 protein. The sample contains some 16,000 distinct CDR3 sequences, approximately 7% of which appear only once. The rearrangement joins TRBV20-1 to TRBJ2-7; no clear D gene. The sequence came from a female donor with early-stage non-small cell lung cancer. The sample here was lung tumor tissue, taken at surgery. The CDR3 sequence: CSARESPSSYEQYF. The CDR3 bases are TGCAGTGCTAGAGAGTCTCCGAGCTCCTACGAGCAGTACTTC.